Listed here are 10 T cell receptor beta chains from one sample, sequenced in a study of immune evolution from preneoplasia to lung adenocarcinoma (dated by TCRdb to about 2021). Receptor libraries were prepared by the immunoSEQ multiplex PCR assay. Sourced from immuneACCESS, this table was stored by TCRdb with only in-frame sequences that have V and J called. A share of the clones is absent; for the studies checked, an unresolved V gene accounts for under half, and the remainder has no known explanation. The sample table lists thousands of clones, around 83% of them with a count of one. Together, the top ten hold about 2.9% of the sample. Sequenced input: FFPE minimally invasive lung adenocarcinoma tissue. The sample's cell subset or site label, decoded: micro-invasive lung adenocarcinoma (MIA). These receptors all come from a person aged 65 to 85 with lung adenocarcinoma.

The chain joins TRBV7-2 to TRBJ1-2, with TRBD1 identical over 10 bases. Germline values: CDR1 SGHTA, CDR2 FQGNSA. V was clipped by 1 base and J by 8 bases; unmatched bases: 4. There are 14 residues in the CDR3. CDR3 nucleotides: TGTGCCAGCAGCTTAGGAGGACAGGGGGGGGGCTACACCTTC. Translated: CASSLGGQGGGYTF.

This clone was found once. The chain recombines TRBV15 with TRBJ1-3; D is uncertain. The CDR3 extends over 17 amino acids. V lost 0 bases, J lost 0 bases, and 12 bases lay in between. The germline gives CDR1 LNHNV, CDR2 YYDKDF (reference sequence). CDR3 loop: CATSRDPPASSGNTIYF. The CDR3 DNA reads as TGTGCCACCAGCAGAGACCCACCCGCCAGCTCTGGAAACACCATATATTTT.

The chain links TRBV7-3 to TRBJ2-3; tentatively, D is TRBD2 (5 bases). V was clipped by 0 bases and J by 1 base, with 11 bases between them. The CDR3 has 16 residues. Germline V gene sequence: CDR1 SGHTA, CDR2 FQGTGA. The CDR3 sequence: CASSLTLTGGTDTQYF. The CDR3 nucleotides are TGTGCCAGCAGCTTAACGTTAACCGGGGGCACAGATACGCAGTATTTT.

This clone has just a few counts. This chain links TRBV15 with TRBJ1-5; D uncertain. CDR1 and CDR2 (germline): LNHNV, YYDKDF (reference sequence). This CDR3 has 19 residues. With 5 bases removed from V and 0 bases from J, the gap between germline ends came to 23 bases. CDR3 nucleotides: TGTGCCACCAGCTCAGGCCCGAGTAGCCGACCTTATAGCAATCAGCCCCAGCATTTT. This translates into CATSSGPSSRPYSNQPQHF.

The chain uses TRBV28 and TRBJ1-2; perhaps TRBD1 as D (6 bases). Germline V gene lookup returns CDR1 MDHEN and CDR2 SYDVKM. CDR3 length: 11 residues. Trimming left V 6 bases short and J 6 bases short, with 8 bases between. The CDR3 nucleotides read TGTGCCAGCAGCCGACAGGATGGCTACACCTTC. Encoded protein: CASSRQDGYTF.

This chain joins TRBV11-3 and TRBJ2-3; D may be TRBD2 (7 bases). Trimming took 5 bases from V and 4 from J, leaving 22 bases between them. This CDR3 has 17 amino acids. Germline CDR1 reads SGHNT; CDR2 reads YENEEA. The CDR3 nucleotides read TGTGCCAGCAGCCTCCAGCAACTAGGGGGGGCCGCAGATACGCAGTATTTT. Translation gives CASSLQQLGGAADTQYF.

The chain carries TRBV6-5 and TRBJ1-4; perhaps TRBD1 as D (5 bases). Germline CDR1 reads MNHEY; CDR2 reads SVGAGI. Trimming removed 6 bases at V and 2 bases at J, with 10 bases between. The CDR3 contains 14 residues. The DNA of the CDR3 is TGTGCCAGCAGACGGGGGTTTACTAATGAAAAACTGTTTTTT. Translation gives CASRRGFTNEKLFF.

The chain is built from TRBV2 and TRBJ2-5; D unclear. The J call is doubtful: the DNA matches TRBJ2-7 better. The V gene's germline CDR1 is SNHLY and CDR2 FYNNEI. This CDR3 contains 11 residues. This CDR3 reads CASQISYEQYF. The DNA of the CDR3 is TGTGCCAGCCAGATCTCCTACGAGCAGTACTTC.

In this sample, this clone turned up a few times. The chain is built from TRBV27 and TRBJ2-7; 9 bases fit TRBD2. The CDR3 is made up of 16 amino acids. V trimming: 5 bases; J trimming: 5 bases; junction bases outside the gene matches: 13. Germline V gene sequence: CDR1 MNHEY, CDR2 SMNVEV (reference sequence). The CDR3 DNA follows: TGTGCCAGCAGTCGAGACATCGGGACTAGCATCCACGAGCAGTACTTC. Amino acid sequence: CASSRDIGTSIHEQYF.

The rearrangement links TRBV2 to TRBJ1-4; maybe TRBD1 (5 bases). The CDR3 is 15 amino acids. Per the germline V gene, CDR1 is SNHLY and CDR2 is FYNNEI. V was trimmed by 1 base and J by 8 bases, leaving 14 bases between them. For the CDR3, the DNA is TGTGCCAGCAGTGAAGGACAGTGGGGGAAGGAAAAACTGTTTTTT. Translating it yields CASSEGQWGKEKLFF.